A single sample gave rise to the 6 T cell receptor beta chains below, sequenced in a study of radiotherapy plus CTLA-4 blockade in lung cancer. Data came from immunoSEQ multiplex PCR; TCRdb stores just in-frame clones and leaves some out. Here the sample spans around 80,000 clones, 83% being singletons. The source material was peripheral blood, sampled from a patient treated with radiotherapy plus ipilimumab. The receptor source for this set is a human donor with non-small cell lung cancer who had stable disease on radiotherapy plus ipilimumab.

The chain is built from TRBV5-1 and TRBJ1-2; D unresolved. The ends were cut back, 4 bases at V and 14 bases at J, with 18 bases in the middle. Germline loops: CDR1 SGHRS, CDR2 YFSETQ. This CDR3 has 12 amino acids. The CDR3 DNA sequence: TGCGCCAGCAGCAAGGCCGTTGGGGATCCTACCTTC. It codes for CASSKAVGDPTF.

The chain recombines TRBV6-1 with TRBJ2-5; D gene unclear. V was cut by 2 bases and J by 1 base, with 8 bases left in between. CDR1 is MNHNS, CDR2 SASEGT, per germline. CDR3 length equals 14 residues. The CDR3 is CASSEYGPQETQYF. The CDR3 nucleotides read TGTGCCAGCAGTGAATACGGCCCCCAAGAGACCCAGTACTTC.

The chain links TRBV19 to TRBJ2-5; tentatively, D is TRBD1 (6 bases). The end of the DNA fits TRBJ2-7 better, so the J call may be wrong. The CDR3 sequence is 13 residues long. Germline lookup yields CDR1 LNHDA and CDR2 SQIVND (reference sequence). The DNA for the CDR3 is TGTGCCAGTAGTATGGGGGACATATACGAGCAGTACTTC. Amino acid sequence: CASSMGDIYEQYF.

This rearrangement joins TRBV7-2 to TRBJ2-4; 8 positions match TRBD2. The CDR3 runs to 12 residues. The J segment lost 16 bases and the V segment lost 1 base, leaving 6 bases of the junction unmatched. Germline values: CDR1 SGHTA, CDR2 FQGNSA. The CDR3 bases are TGTGCCAGCAGCTTAGACGCGGGAGGTGGCTACTTC. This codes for CASSLDAGGGYF.

Written as DNA, the CDR3 is TGCAGTGGGAATTTTGGAGAGACCCAGTACTTC. It yields the protein CSGNFGETQYF. V and J are TRBV20-1 and TRBJ2-5; D not certain. The ends were cut back, 7 bases at V and 4 bases at J, with 10 bases in the middle. The CDR3 totals 11 residues. Germline lookup yields CDR1 DFQATT and CDR2 SNEGSKA (reference sequence).

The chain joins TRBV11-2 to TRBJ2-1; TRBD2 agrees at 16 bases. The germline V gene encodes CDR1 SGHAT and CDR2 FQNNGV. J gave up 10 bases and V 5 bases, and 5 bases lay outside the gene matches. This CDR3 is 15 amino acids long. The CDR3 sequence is CASSPGLAGGGEQFF. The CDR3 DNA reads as TGTGCCAGCAGCCCGGGACTAGCGGGAGGGGGGGAGCAGTTCTTC.